A single sample is the source of the 31 T cell receptor beta chains below, sequenced in a study of cytomegalovirus exposure and HLA in healthy donors. The PCR was carried out with 60 Vbeta primers and 13 Jbeta primers. This table comes from immunoSEQ multiplex PCR, and its TCRdb copy is limited to in-frame clones, with some not included. Of 120,000 or so clones listed, nearly 80% are singletons. The sample was PBMCs. The receptors here all came from a middle-aged woman in good health and CMV-seronegative.

The sample holds a few counts of this clone. As DNA, the CDR3 is TGTGCCAGCTCACCAAATTCAGGTCAGAATCAGCCCCAGCATTTT. As protein: CASSPNSGQNQPQHF. The chain recombines TRBV18 with TRBJ1-5; D is unresolved. With 2 bases removed from V and 4 bases from J, the gap between germline ends came to 12 bases. This CDR3 contains 15 residues. The germline V gene encodes CDR1 KGHSH and CDR2 LQKENI.

As DNA, the CDR3 is TGCGCCAGCAGCCCGGGACAGAACACTGAAGCTTTCTTT. It encodes CASSPGQNTEAFF. This chain connects TRBV5-1 to TRBJ1-1; D may be TRBD1 (6 bases). V lost 4 bases to trimming and J lost 1 base, with 8 bases between them. CDR1 is SGHRS and CDR2 is YFSETQ in the germline V gene. The CDR3 is made up of 13 amino acids.

V is TRBV5-5 and J is TRBJ2-7, with TRBD1 matching 9 bases. The length of the CDR3 is 14 residues. Germline V CDR1 and CDR2: SGHKS, YYEKEE (reference sequence). The V gene end was trimmed by 1 base and the J gene end by 5 bases; junction bases not matched to a gene: 4. CDR3 coding DNA: TGTGCCAGCAGCTTGACCGGGACAGGGAACGAGCAGTACTTC. Amino acids: CASSLTGTGNEQYF.

This clone turned up a few times. The chain combines TRBV7-6 with TRBJ1-6; TRBD1 agrees at 8 bases. The CDR3 has 14 residues. Germline V gene lookup returns CDR1 SGHVS and CDR2 FNYEAQ. J gave up 8 bases and V 2 bases, and 2 bases lay outside the gene matches. CDR3 sequence (DNA): TGTGCCAGCAGCTTACAGGGGGCTTATTCACCCCTCCACTTT. This sequence encodes CASSLQGAYSPLHF.

The chain couples TRBV28 to TRBJ2-7, with D tentatively TRBD2 (5 bases). Trimming took off 8 bases at V and 5 bases at J, with 16 bases between the two ends. Looked up from germline, CDR1 is MDHEN and CDR2 is SYDVKM. The CDR3 length is 13 residues. CDR3 coding DNA: TGTGCCAGCGGCGGAAAGGGAGCCCACGAGCAGTACTTC. Its translation: CASGGKGAHEQYF.

V is TRBV6-1 and J is TRBJ2-2; D possibly corresponds to TRBD1 (5 bases). The CDR3 sequence is 15 residues long. V was pared by 2 bases and J by 4 bases, with 11 bases between. Germline assignment: CDR1 MNHNS and CDR2 SASEGT. CDR3: CASSENTGGTGELFF. The CDR3 DNA reads TGTGCCAGCAGTGAAAATACAGGTGGCACCGGGGAGCTGTTTTTT.

The chain uses TRBV4-1 and TRBJ2-5, with a possible D match to TRBD2 (7 bases). This CDR3 region has 15 residues. V lost 2 bases to trimming and J lost 4 bases, with 14 bases between them. The germline gives CDR1 MGHRA, CDR2 YSYEKL. CDR3: CASSQNPGGRETQYF. CDR3 DNA: TGCGCCAGCAGCCAAAATCCGGGGGGCCGAGAGACCCAGTACTTC.

The chain joins TRBV7-2 to TRBJ2-2, with 9 bases fitting TRBD1. Trimming cost V 5 bases and J 3 bases; bases outside gene matches: 4. Germline CDR1 is SGHTA and CDR2 is FQGNSA. The CDR3 length is 15 residues. As DNA, the CDR3 is TGTGCCAGCAGCGTTTGGACAGGGGACACCGGGGAGCTGTTTTTT. It specifies CASSVWTGDTGELFF.

In its sample, this clone was seen a few times. The chain links TRBV6-5 to TRBJ2-6; 9 bases map to TRBD1. CDR1 and CDR2 (germline): MNHEY, SVGAGI. This CDR3 region has 16 residues. V shed 0 bases and J 7 bases; nucleotides not matched to a gene: 4. CDR3 nucleotide sequence: TGTGCCAGCAGTTACTCCCCGGGACAGGGTGCCAACGTCCTGACTTTC. This codes for CASSYSPGQGANVLTF.

The rearrangement uses TRBV5-1 and TRBJ2-7; D is possibly TRBD1 (6 bases). The CDR3 spans 13 residues. Germline values: CDR1 SGHRS, CDR2 YFSETQ. Trimming cost V 4 bases and J 3 bases, with 11 bases left between them. The CDR3 bases are TGCGCCAGCAGCGGGGGCGAACTCTACGAGCAGTACTTC. Residues: CASSGGELYEQYF.

The V gene is TRBV5-1, the J gene TRBJ2-5, with D perhaps TRBD1 (6 bases). The closer fit of TRBJ2-7 to the DNA end suggests the J call may be wrong. The CDR3 has 14 residues. Germline CDR1 SGHRS, CDR2 YFSETQ. The CDR3 reads CASSPTGDSYEQYF. In nucleotides, the CDR3 is TGCGCCAGCAGCCCGACAGGAGACTCCTACGAGCAGTACTTC.

This clone occurred a few times. This chain connects TRBV7-4 to TRBJ2-7; 10 bases agree with TRBD1. The CDR3 sequence is 15 residues long. V lost 3 bases, J lost 4 bases, and 6 bases stayed unmatched. Germline V gives CDR1 SGHVT, CDR2 SQSDAQ. DNA of the CDR3: TGTGCCAGCAGCTTGTGGACAGGGGGTATTTACGAGCAGTACTTC. Amino acids: CASSLWTGGIYEQYF.

V gene TRBV11-2 combines with J gene TRBJ2-1; TRBD2 is a possible D gene (5 bases). Trimming left V 1 base short and J 5 bases short, with 9 bases between. CDR3 length equals 14 residues. Germline CDR1 SGHAT, CDR2 FQNNGV. CDR3 coding DNA: TGTGCCAGCAGCTTAGCGGGGTCCCACAATGAGCAGTTCTTC. Amino acids: CASSLAGSHNEQFF.

V is TRBV2 and J is TRBJ1-5; D is undetermined. Deletions cut 4 bases from V and 4 bases from J, with 8 bases between. The germline CDR1 and CDR2 sequences are SNHLY and FYNNEI. The CDR3 is made up of 13 amino acids. The CDR3 spells CASSVEGNQPQHF. Written as DNA, the CDR3 is TGTGCCAGCAGTGTAGAGGGAAATCAGCCCCAGCATTTT.

The V call is TRBV5-8, the J call TRBJ2-5; maybe TRBD1 (5 bases). CDR1 and CDR2 (germline): SGHTS, YDEGEE. Trimming cost V 6 bases and J 2 bases, with 14 bases left between them. This CDR3 spans 14 amino acids. CDR3 nucleotides: TGTGCCAGCACCCCGACAGTATCGCAAGAGACCCAGTACTTC. As protein: CASTPTVSQETQYF.

The genes are TRBV7-9 and TRBJ2-7; D gene ambiguous. Germline V gene sequence: CDR1 SEHNR, CDR2 FQNEAQ (reference sequence). With 6 bases removed from V and 1 base from J, the gap between germline ends came to 13 bases. This CDR3 is 14 amino acids long. The CDR3 loop reads CASRGTAASYEQYF. In DNA form, the CDR3 reads TGTGCCAGCAGAGGAACAGCAGCTTCCTACGAGCAGTACTTC.

The chain carries TRBV6-1 and TRBJ1-5; D remains ambiguous. Trimming cost V 8 bases and J 5 bases, with 10 bases left between them. The length of the CDR3 is 12 residues. Germline V gives CDR1 MNHNS, CDR2 SASEGT. The CDR3 nucleotides read TGTGCCAGCGCGGAGGCCCATCAGCCCCAGCATTTT. This sequence encodes CASAEAHQPQHF.

The V call is TRBV7-9, the J call TRBJ2-7; 7 bases fit TRBD1. Trimming took 4 bases from V and 3 from J; bases not matched to a gene: 9. The CDR3 contains 15 residues. The germline gives CDR1 SEHNR, CDR2 FQNEAQ (reference sequence). In DNA form, the CDR3 reads TGTGCCAGCAGCTACCGCCGGGACAGATACTACGAGCAGTACTTC. This encodes CASSYRRDRYYEQYF.

The V call is TRBV9, the J call TRBJ1-2; D gene ambiguous. The V gene's germline CDR1 is SGDLS and CDR2 YYNGEE. Trimming pared 3 bases from V and 4 bases from J, leaving 10 bases between. There are 13 residues in the CDR3. This chain's CDR3 is CASSAGNSYGYTF. In DNA form, the CDR3 reads TGTGCCAGCAGCGCAGGAAATTCCTATGGCTACACCTTC. The full variable domain, with the rest looked up from reference TRBV9 and TRBJ1-2, is DSGVTQTPKHLITATGQRVTLRCSPRSGDLSVYWYQQSLDQGLQFLIQYYNGEERAKGNILERFSAQQFPDLHSELNLSSLELGDSALYFCASSAGNSYGYTFGSGTRLTVV.

Turning to this clone: The sample has other DNA sequences that encode this CDR3 too. This chain joins TRBV7-2 and TRBJ2-3; 9 bases are a match to TRBD2. Per the germline V gene, CDR1 is SGHTA and CDR2 is FQGNSA. The CDR3 is 15 residues long. The junction had 8 bases not matched to a gene; V was cut back by 4 bases and J by 6 bases. The CDR3 region is CASSSGLAAADTQYF. The CDR3 nucleotides are TGTGCCAGCAGCTCGGGACTAGCCGCCGCGGATACGCAGTATTTT.

V and J are TRBV6-1 and TRBJ1-2; 9 nucleotides align to TRBD1. The V segment lost 8 bases and the J segment 8 bases; nucleotides outside the gene matches: 15. The CDR3 is made up of 15 amino acids. Germline values: CDR1 MNHNS, CDR2 SASEGT. The CDR3 protein is CASRSPGQGSGGYTF. CDR3 DNA: TGTGCCAGCCGCAGTCCGGGACAGGGCTCCGGGGGCTACACCTTC.

This CDR3 is CASKVGSSYEQYF. The CDR3 DNA sequence: TGTGCCAGCAAGGTGGGCAGCTCCTACGAGCAGTACTTC. The chain employs TRBV6-5 and TRBJ2-7; D is unresolved. The CDR3 covers 13 residues. CDR1 and CDR2 from the germline V gene are MNHEY and SVGAGI. V was pared by 7 bases and J by 0 bases, with 10 bases between.

This chain joins TRBV28 and TRBJ2-7; 9 bases fit TRBD1. Trimming took 3 bases from V and 2 from J; bases not matched to a gene: 8. The CDR3 is 16 residues long. Germline V lookup: CDR1 MDHEN, CDR2 SYDVKM. This chain's CDR3 is CASSFASGTGTYEQYF. The CDR3 nucleotides read TGTGCCAGCAGTTTTGCCTCAGGGACAGGGACCTACGAGCAGTACTTC.

V gene TRBV28 combines with J gene TRBJ2-7, with TRBD1 matching 7 bases. Germline V gene data show CDR1 as MDHEN and CDR2 as SYDVKM. The CDR3 extends over 14 amino acids. The junction had 4 bases not matched to a gene; V was cut back by 3 bases and J by 2 bases. The CDR3 sequence: CASSLWTGPYEQYF. The CDR3, as DNA: TGTGCCAGCAGTTTGTGGACAGGTCCCTACGAGCAGTACTTC.

This clone was counted once. The chain links TRBV19 to TRBJ2-7, with 7 bases matching TRBD1. Germline-derived CDR1 and CDR2 are LNHDA and SQIVND (reference sequence). The CDR3 is 13 residues long. The junction had 3 bases not matched to a gene; V was cut back by 4 bases and J by 3 bases. The CDR3, as DNA: TGTGCCAGTAGTACTGACAGGGACTACGAGCAGTACTTC. As protein: CASSTDRDYEQYF.

The chain carries TRBV6-5 and TRBJ2-2; D possibly corresponds to TRBD1 (6 bases). V dropped 8 bases and J dropped 6 bases, with 13 bases sitting between them. CDR1 MNHEY and CDR2 SVGAGI come from the germline V gene. This CDR3 comprises 13 residues. The CDR3 nucleotides read TGTGCCAGCGGACAGTCCATACCCGGGGAGCTGTTTTTT. It translates to CASGQSIPGELFF.

The gene calls are TRBV5-1 and TRBJ2-3; TRBD2 matches 8 bases. The CDR3 totals 14 residues. V was clipped by 4 bases and J by 4 bases; unmatched bases: 5. Germline CDR1 reads SGHRS; CDR2 reads YFSETQ. The CDR3, as DNA: TGCGCCAGCAGCAGCGGGACTAGTGCAGATACGCAGTATTTT. This sequence encodes CASSSGTSADTQYF.

CDR3 nucleotides: TGTGCCACCAGCAGAGATTATAGTGGGTTCCAAAAGGAGTCTTCACCCCTCCACTTT. Amino acids: CATSRDYSGFQKESSPLHF. The chain has TRBV15 and TRBJ1-6, with D hard to call. There are 19 residues in the CDR3. The germline V gene has CDR1 LNHNV and CDR2 YYDKDF (reference sequence). Trimming pared 0 bases from V and 9 bases from J, leaving 24 bases between.

The chain recombines TRBV4-1 with TRBJ2-2, with D tentatively TRBD2 (6 bases). Germline loops: CDR1 MGHRA, CDR2 YSYEKL. The CDR3 contains 16 residues. The V end lost 5 bases, the J end lost 1 base, and 14 bases lay between the germline ends. The CDR3 nucleotides are TGCGCCAGCAGCGATCTGACCGGGAGGAACACCGGGGAGCTGTTTTTT. Residues: CASSDLTGRNTGELFF.

The rearrangement links TRBV19 to TRBJ2-7; D perhaps matches TRBD1 (5 bases). Trimming took off 5 bases at V and 3 bases at J, with 11 bases between the two ends. The CDR3 extends over 13 amino acids. Germline assignment: CDR1 LNHDA and CDR2 SQIVND (reference sequence). This CDR3 is CASSAGHYYEQYF. CDR3 sequence (DNA): TGTGCCAGTAGTGCTGGACATTACTACGAGCAGTACTTC.

This rearrangement joins TRBV10-1 to TRBJ1-1; tentative D call: TRBD1 (6 bases). Germline assignment: CDR1 WNHNN and CDR2 SYGVQD (reference sequence). This CDR3 region has 15 residues. Trimming removed 4 bases from V and 4 bases from J, with 16 bases in between. CDR3 loop: CASSAGPRGATEAFF. CDR3 DNA sequence: TGCGCCAGCAGTGCGGGACCCCGGGGGGCCACTGAAGCTTTCTTT.